Listed below are T cell receptor beta chains from one sample, sequenced in a study of T-cell reconstitution after alpha-beta-depleted transplantation in children. TCRdb re-called the PCR reads through MiXCR, storing one row per CDR3 protein. Seen here are 800,000 to 1,000,000 distinct CDR3 sequences, 25% to 35% observed once, and the top ten hold roughly 30%. Sample: PBMCs, mostly from graft donor cells, taken 360 days after TCRalphabeta/CD19-depleted stem cell transplant. These receptors all come from a boy in the first two years of life who had a stem cell transplant for SCID, so the T cells may come from the graft donor. CDR3s include the opening cysteine and the closing phenylalanine or tryptophan. The order of the fields is J gene, D gene, V gene, clone size, CDR3 protein, CDR3 DNA. The D gene is left open where the match is weak. Rows may omit the clone size; those that give it use once, few, many or a size class.

j_gene: TRBJ2-4; d_gene: .; v_gene: TRBV12-3/TRBV12-4; abundance: few; CDR3aa: CASSLVDKNIQYF; CDR3nt: TGTGCCAGCAGCCTCGTGGACAAAAACATTCAGTACTTC
j_gene: TRBJ2-6; d_gene: .; v_gene: TRBV7-3; abundance: .; CDR3aa: CASSLKAGGVVAPGANVLTF; CDR3nt: TGTGCCAGCAGCTTAAAGGCTGGCGGGGTTGTAGCGCCCGGGGCCAACGTCCTGACTTTC
j_gene: TRBJ2-2; d_gene: .; v_gene: TRBV7-2; abundance: .; CDR3aa: CASSLLVGANTGELFF; CDR3nt: TGTGCCAGCAGCTTGTTGGTGGGGGCGAACACCGGGGAGCTGTTTTTT
j_gene: TRBJ2-7; d_gene: .; v_gene: TRBV12-3/TRBV12-4; abundance: once; CDR3aa: CASSLVQGTAYEQYF; CDR3nt: TGTGCCAGCAGTTTAGTGCAGGGTACAGCCTACGAGCAGTACTTC
j_gene: TRBJ2-1; d_gene: .; v_gene: TRBV24-1; abundance: few; CDR3aa: CATSEGGLPNEQFF; CDR3nt: TGTGCCACCAGTGAGGGGGGCCTACCGAATGAGCAGTTCTTC
j_gene: TRBJ2-2; d_gene: TRBD2; v_gene: TRBV4-2; abundance: .; CDR3aa: CASSQDQRGAGELFF; CDR3nt: TGTGCCAGCAGCCAAGATCAACGGGGGGCCGGGGAGCTGTTTTTT
j_gene: TRBJ1-5; d_gene: TRBD1; v_gene: TRBV28; abundance: .; CDR3aa: CASTPTGGSGQPQHF; CDR3nt: TGTGCCAGCACGCCGACAGGGGGCTCAGGGCAGCCCCAGCATTTT
j_gene: TRBJ2-7; d_gene: TRBD2; v_gene: TRBV5-6; abundance: .; CDR3aa: CASSPGSGGYSYEQYF; CDR3nt: TGTGCCAGCAGCCCGGGGAGCGGGGGCTACTCCTACGAGCAGTACTTC
j_gene: TRBJ2-1; d_gene: TRBD2; v_gene: TRBV3-1; abundance: few; CDR3aa: CASSHNRKRGGLNEQFF; CDR3nt: TGTGCCAGCAGCCACAACAGGAAGCGGGGGGGCCTGAATGAGCAGTTCTTC
j_gene: TRBJ1-2; d_gene: .; v_gene: TRBV29-1; abundance: once; CDR3aa: CSVVDWNYGYTF; CDR3nt: TGCAGCGTTGTAGATTGGAACTATGGCTACACCTTC
j_gene: TRBJ2-2; d_gene: TRBD1; v_gene: TRBV5-1; abundance: .; CDR3aa: CASSLTTGYGTGELFF; CDR3nt: TGCGCCAGCAGCTTGACGACAGGGTATGGCACCGGGGAGCTGTTTTTT
j_gene: TRBJ2-3; d_gene: .; v_gene: TRBV29-1; abundance: many; CDR3aa: CSDGGRADTQYF; CDR3nt: TGCAGCGATGGGGGGCGGGCAGATACGCAGTATTTT
j_gene: TRBJ2-1; d_gene: TRBD2; v_gene: TRBV10-2; abundance: .; CDR3aa: CASSEATSGAVSYNEQFF; CDR3nt: TGCGCCAGCAGTGAGGCGACTAGCGGGGCCGTCTCCTACAATGAGCAGTTCTTC
j_gene: TRBJ2-2; d_gene: .; v_gene: TRBV6-4; abundance: few; CDR3aa: CASSAGVNTGELFF; CDR3nt: TGTGCCAGCAGTGCAGGGGTGAACACCGGGGAGCTGTTTTTT
j_gene: TRBJ2-7; d_gene: TRBD2; v_gene: TRBV4-3; abundance: .; CDR3aa: CASSQDRVAGIQQYF; CDR3nt: TGCGCCAGCAGCCAAGATAGGGTAGCGGGGATCCAGCAGTACTTC
j_gene: TRBJ2-3; d_gene: TRBD2; v_gene: TRBV7-8; abundance: .; CDR3aa: CASSLELAGGFSTDTQYF; CDR3nt: TGTGCCAGCAGCTTAGAACTAGCGGGGGGGTTTAGCACAGATACGCAGTATTTT
j_gene: TRBJ1-5; d_gene: .; v_gene: TRBV4-1; abundance: few; CDR3aa: CASSQDTQSYNQPQHF; CDR3nt: TGCGCCAGCAGCCAAGATACACAGAGTTACAATCAGCCCCAGCATTTT
j_gene: TRBJ2-1; d_gene: .; v_gene: TRBV24-1; abundance: .; CDR3aa: CATSDAQDLRSYNEKFF; CDR3nt: TGTGCCACCAGTGACGCCCAGGACCTGCGCTCCTACAATGAGAAGTTCTTC
j_gene: TRBJ1-5; d_gene: .; v_gene: TRBV28; abundance: many; CDR3aa: CASSQSYNQPQHF; CDR3nt: TGTGCCAGCTCCCAGTCGTACAATCAGCCCCAGCATTTT
j_gene: TRBJ2-7; d_gene: .; v_gene: TRBV5-1; abundance: .; CDR3aa: CASSLAGGHTYEQYF; CDR3nt: TGCGCCAGCAGCTTGGCCGGGGGGCATACCTACGAGCAGTACTTC
j_gene: TRBJ2-3; d_gene: TRBD2; v_gene: TRBV5-1; abundance: .; CDR3aa: CASSSWTSGTDTQYF; CDR3nt: TGCGCCAGCAGCTCCTGGACTAGCGGCACAGATACGCAGTATTTT
j_gene: TRBJ2-5; d_gene: TRBD1; v_gene: TRBV27; abundance: .; CDR3aa: CASSLRKGQQFMETQYF; CDR3nt: TGTGCCAGCAGTTTACGAAAGGGACAGCAATTTATGGAGACCCAGTACTTC
j_gene: TRBJ2-7; d_gene: TRBD1; v_gene: TRBV7-8; abundance: .; CDR3aa: CASSPRGTGIEQYF; CDR3nt: TGTGCCAGCAGCCCCCGTGGGACAGGCATCGAGCAGTACTTC
j_gene: TRBJ2-5; d_gene: .; v_gene: TRBV9; abundance: few; CDR3aa: CASSAGVGGQETQYF; CDR3nt: TGTGCCAGCAGCGCAGGGGTAGGGGGCCAAGAGACCCAGTACTTC
j_gene: TRBJ2-7; d_gene: .; v_gene: TRBV10-3; abundance: .; CDR3aa: CAISADRGFYEQYF; CDR3nt: TGTGCCATCAGTGCGGATAGGGGGTTCTACGAGCAGTACTTC
j_gene: TRBJ2-3; d_gene: .; v_gene: TRBV18; abundance: few; CDR3aa: CASSPQSFSGTDTQYF; CDR3nt: TGTGCCAGCTCACCGCAATCCTTCAGTGGCACAGATACGCAGTATTTT
j_gene: TRBJ1-3; d_gene: .; v_gene: TRBV4-1; abundance: .; CDR3aa: CASSQGAWLLAGNTIYF; CDR3nt: TGCGCCAGCAGCCAAGGGGCCTGGCTTTTGGCTGGAAACACCATATATTTT
j_gene: TRBJ2-7; d_gene: .; v_gene: TRBV7-9; abundance: few; CDR3aa: CASNSPGYHEQYF; CDR3nt: TGTGCCAGCAACTCCCCAGGGTACCACGAGCAGTACTTC
j_gene: TRBJ2-2; d_gene: .; v_gene: TRBV28; abundance: .; CDR3aa: CASSLFVAGELFF; CDR3nt: TGTGCCAGCAGTTTATTTGTAGCCGGGGAGCTGTTTTTT
j_gene: TRBJ2-7; d_gene: TRBD1; v_gene: TRBV7-8; abundance: .; CDR3aa: CASLDGTGWGEQYF; CDR3nt: TGTGCCAGCCTAGACGGGACAGGCTGGGGGGAGCAGTACTTC
j_gene: TRBJ2-5; d_gene: TRBD2; v_gene: TRBV5-1; abundance: .; CDR3aa: CATQFGAGGGETQYF; CDR3nt: TGCGCCACCCAGTTCGGAGCGGGGGGAGGAGAGACCCAGTACTTC
j_gene: TRBJ2-1; d_gene: .; v_gene: TRBV24-1; abundance: few; CDR3aa: CATSANGRPYNEQFF; CDR3nt: TGTGCCACCAGTGCCAACGGTCGGCCATACAATGAGCAGTTCTTC
j_gene: TRBJ1-6; d_gene: .; v_gene: TRBV12-3/TRBV12-4; abundance: few; CDR3aa: CASSPLLAGLNSPLHF; CDR3nt: TGTGCCAGCAGTCCTCTCTTGGCGGGGCTCAATTCACCCCTCCACTTT
j_gene: TRBJ2-7; d_gene: .; v_gene: TRBV7-9; abundance: .; CDR3aa: CASSPSMGRANDEQYF; CDR3nt: TGTGCCAGCAGCCCCTCTATGGGGCGAGCGAACGACGAGCAGTACTTC
j_gene: TRBJ2-7; d_gene: TRBD1; v_gene: TRBV18; abundance: .; CDR3aa: CASSPDREIYEQYF; CDR3nt: TGTGCCAGCTCACCTGACAGGGAGATCTACGAGCAGTACTTC
j_gene: TRBJ2-3; d_gene: TRBD2; v_gene: TRBV5-1; abundance: .; CDR3aa: CASRLEPGLAVDTQYF; CDR3nt: TGCGCCAGCAGGCTGGAACCCGGACTAGCAGTGGATACGCAGTATTTT
j_gene: TRBJ2-7; d_gene: .; v_gene: TRBV29-1; abundance: .; CDR3aa: CSVELGRGSSYEQYF; CDR3nt: TGCAGCGTTGAATTAGGGCGGGGCTCCTCCTACGAGCAGTACTTC
j_gene: TRBJ1-2; d_gene: .; v_gene: TRBV10-3; abundance: .; CDR3aa: CAISTDSNYGYTF; CDR3nt: TGTGCCATCAGCACAGATTCTAACTATGGCTACACCTTC
j_gene: TRBJ1-1; d_gene: .; v_gene: TRBV6-1; abundance: .; CDR3aa: CASSDHRIKNTEAFF; CDR3nt: TGTGCCAGCAGTGACCACAGGATCAAGAACACTGAAGCTTTCTTT
j_gene: TRBJ2-5; d_gene: .; v_gene: TRBV5-1; abundance: few; CDR3aa: CASSFNVRLGEETQYF; CDR3nt: TGCGCCAGCAGCTTTAACGTCAGGCTGGGGGAAGAGACCCAGTACTTC
j_gene: TRBJ2-1; d_gene: .; v_gene: TRBV28; abundance: many; CDR3aa: CASSFVTQPSYNEQFF; CDR3nt: TGTGCCAGCAGTTTCGTGACGCAACCCTCCTACAATGAGCAGTTCTTC
j_gene: TRBJ2-1; d_gene: TRBD2; v_gene: TRBV27; abundance: many; CDR3aa: CASSPRRGSYNEQFF; CDR3nt: TGTGCCAGCAGTCCCCGGCGGGGGTCCTACAATGAGCAGTTCTTC
j_gene: TRBJ2-7; d_gene: .; v_gene: TRBV2; abundance: few; CDR3aa: CASSDMRPKTSYEQYF; CDR3nt: TGTGCCAGCAGTGACATGCGTCCCAAGACCTCCTACGAGCAGTACTTC
j_gene: TRBJ2-7; d_gene: .; v_gene: TRBV6-1; abundance: few; CDR3aa: CASSLRGGGSNLRYYEQYF; CDR3nt: TGTGCCAGCAGCCTCAGGGGCGGGGGATCGAACCTCCGTTACTACGAGCAGTACTTC
j_gene: TRBJ2-5; d_gene: .; v_gene: TRBV9; abundance: few; CDR3aa: CASSVTSLQETQYF; CDR3nt: TGTGCCAGCAGCGTAACCTCGCTACAAGAGACCCAGTACTTC
j_gene: TRBJ2-7; d_gene: .; v_gene: TRBV4-1; abundance: .; CDR3aa: CASSRKSGPPYEQYF; CDR3nt: TGCGCCAGCAGCCGAAAGTCCGGGCCCCCCTACGAGCAGTACTTC
j_gene: TRBJ2-5; d_gene: TRBD2; v_gene: TRBV2; abundance: few; CDR3aa: CASSEVGGAGETQYF; CDR3nt: TGTGCCAGCAGTGAAGTCGGGGGGGCGGGGGAGACCCAGTACTTC
j_gene: TRBJ1-1; d_gene: TRBD1; v_gene: TRBV5-1; abundance: few; CDR3aa: CASSLVGTGVTEAFF; CDR3nt: TGCGCCAGCAGCTTGGTAGGGACAGGGGTCACTGAAGCTTTCTTT
j_gene: TRBJ1-1; d_gene: TRBD1; v_gene: TRBV20-1; abundance: few; CDR3aa: CSARGARSLNTEAFF; CDR3nt: TGCAGTGCCAGGGGGGCACGGAGTCTGAACACTGAAGCTTTCTTT